The 24 T cell receptor beta chains below were found in one sample sequenced in a study of cytomegalovirus exposure and HLA in healthy donors. The primer mix had 60 Vbeta and 13 Jbeta primers. Sequenced by immunoSEQ multiplex PCR; TCRdb stores in-frame clones only, minus some. The table records about 120,000 clones, 79% of them present only once. What was sequenced was PBMCs. Receptor source: a man between 25 and 39 years old in good health and CMV-seropositive.

The chain employs TRBV6-1 and TRBJ1-2, with D uncertain. Germline CDR1 reads MNHNS; CDR2 reads SASEGT. Trimming shortened V by 3 bases and J by 4 bases, and 12 bases separated the two germline ends. This CDR3 comprises 14 residues. The CDR3 protein is CASSEWSSVYGYTF. In DNA, the CDR3 is TGTGCCAGCAGTGAGTGGTCAAGCGTCTATGGCTACACCTTC.

CDR3 DNA sequence: TGTGCCAGCAGTTCAGTAACCAGTTACAGGGAAAACTATGGCTACACCTTC. It translates to CASSSVTSYRENYGYTF. The rearrangement uses TRBV28 and TRBJ1-2; D is possibly TRBD1 (6 bases). Trimming left V 4 bases short and J 2 bases short, with 20 bases between. Germline V lookup: CDR1 MDHEN, CDR2 SYDVKM. This CDR3 has 17 amino acids.

The chain recombines TRBV6-1 with TRBJ1-2, with 9 bases aligning to TRBD1. Germline CDR1 and CDR2: MNHNS and SASEGT. V trimming: 5 bases; J trimming: 4 bases; junction bases outside the gene matches: 5. CDR3 length: 14 amino acids. CDR3 in amino acids: CASSQQGASYGYTF. Here the CDR3 DNA reads TGTGCCAGCAGTCAACAGGGGGCTAGCTATGGCTACACCTTC.

The chain joins TRBV2 to TRBJ1-6; D gene uncertain. The germline V gene encodes CDR1 SNHLY and CDR2 FYNNEI. V dropped 7 bases and J dropped 7 bases, with 11 bases sitting between them. This CDR3 comprises 13 residues. The CDR3 bases are TGTGCCAGCATCCTTGTAGAGAATTCACCCCTCCACTTT. Translated: CASILVENSPLHF.

With regard to this clone: At the DNA level, this CDR3 is encoded by other sequences in the same sample as well. V is TRBV28 and J is TRBJ2-7; D not certain. CDR3 size: 12 residues. Trimming left V 2 bases short and J 4 bases short, with 6 bases between. Germline CDR1 MDHEN, CDR2 SYDVKM. As DNA, the CDR3 is TGTGCCAGCAGTTTAGCGCGGTACGAGCAGTACTTC. Translating it yields CASSLARYEQYF. The full variable domain, with the rest looked up from reference TRBV28 and TRBJ2-7, is DVKVTQSSRYLVKRTGEKVFLECVQDMDHENMFWYRQDPGLGLRLIYFSYDVKMKEKGDIPEGYSVSREKKERFSLILESASTNQTSMYLCASSLARYEQYFGPGTRLTVT.

The chain has TRBV7-2 and TRBJ2-3; TRBD2 is a possible D gene (6 bases). Germline CDR1 SGHTA, CDR2 FQGNSA. The CDR3 has 17 amino acids. V lost 2 bases and J 0 bases, leaving 15 bases between the germline ends. The CDR3 loop is CASSLTPPGLSTDTQYF. CDR3 coding DNA: TGTGCCAGCAGCTTAACACCTCCGGGACTGAGCACAGATACGCAGTATTTT.

The rearrangement joins TRBV15 to TRBJ1-4; D is undetermined. CDR3 length equals 16 residues. Germline CDR1 and CDR2: LNHNV and YYDKDF (reference sequence). Trimming shortened V by 4 bases and J by 4 bases, and 16 bases separated the two germline ends. DNA of the CDR3: TGTGCCACCAGCACCGGGGATAGCCCAGTTAATGAAAAACTGTTTTTT. Protein: CATSTGDSPVNEKLFF.

This clone was recorded only once. The V call is TRBV7-6, the J call TRBJ2-7; TRBD1 matches 10 bases. CDR3 size: 16 residues. Germline V gene lookup returns CDR1 SGHVS and CDR2 FNYEAQ. J lost 1 base, V lost 0 bases, and 3 bases had no gene match. The DNA for the CDR3 is TGTGCCAGCAGCTTAGCGAGGACAGGGGGGTCCTACGAGCAGTACTTC. This sequence encodes CASSLARTGGSYEQYF.

The sample holds a few counts of this clone. The chain combines TRBV7-6 with TRBJ1-2, with D unresolved. The germline V and J ends were trimmed by 2 bases and 0 bases, with 13 bases remaining between them. The CDR3 has 16 residues. Germline V lookup: CDR1 SGHVS, CDR2 FNYEAQ. The CDR3: CASSLTPPSANYGYTF. CDR3 DNA: TGTGCCAGCAGCTTAACCCCCCCGTCAGCTAACTATGGCTACACCTTC.

This sequence joins TRBV15 and TRBJ2-1; tentative D call: TRBD2 (6 bases). This CDR3 is built from 13 residues. The germline gives CDR1 LNHNV, CDR2 YYDKDF (reference sequence). V shed 0 bases and J shed 9 bases, with 9 bases lying between them. The CDR3 DNA sequence: TGTGCCACCAGCAGAGATCGAGCGGGTGAGCAGTTCTTC. This gives the protein CATSRDRAGEQFF.

CDR3 sequence: CASSLGLAARGTDTQYF. In DNA, the CDR3 is TGTGCCAGCAGTTTAGGGCTAGCGGCCCGGGGGACAGATACGCAGTATTTT. This rearrangement joins TRBV27 to TRBJ2-3; 7 positions agree with TRBD2. V trimming: 2 bases; J trimming: 3 bases; junction bases outside the gene matches: 11. The CDR3 length is 17 residues. Germline-derived CDR1 and CDR2 are MNHEY and SMNVEV (reference sequence).

The count of this clone is one. The V gene is TRBV29-1, the J gene TRBJ2-7; TRBD2 matches 8 bases. The trim removed 3 bases at V and 4 bases at J, leaving 8 bases unmatched. Germline V gene sequence: CDR1 SQVTM, CDR2 ANQGSEA. The CDR3 is 14 residues long. CDR3: CSVESSGGGYEQYF. Here the CDR3 DNA reads TGCAGCGTTGAGTCCAGCGGGGGAGGGTACGAGCAGTACTTC.

CDR3 DNA: TGTGCCAGCAGCTTAAATACAGGGAACGGCTACACCTTC. It specifies CASSLNTGNGYTF. This chain joins TRBV2 and TRBJ1-2; tentative D call: TRBD1 (6 bases). V lost 6 bases and J lost 8, with 16 bases in between. The CDR3 totals 13 residues. Germline values: CDR1 SNHLY, CDR2 FYNNEI.

Concerning this clone: Germline is not matched at one junction end, which may reflect a read error. The CDR3 nucleotides are TGTGCCAGCAGTTTAGGCTACAGGGGGCGGAACTATGACTACACCTTC. Protein: CASSLGYRGRNYDYTF. The V call is TRBV27, the J call TRBJ1-2; 9 nucleotides match TRBD1. CDR1 is MNHEY, CDR2 SMNVEV, per germline (reference sequence). There are 16 residues in the CDR3.

In its sample, this clone was seen a few times. The chain links TRBV29-1 to TRBJ1-6, with TRBD1 matching over 10 bases. Per germline, CDR1 SQVTM and CDR2 ANQGSEA. V lost 5 bases, J lost 10 bases, and 2 bases stayed unmatched. The length of the CDR3 is 12 residues. CDR3 amino acids: CSVRDRGSPLHF. In nucleotides, the CDR3 is TGCAGCGTTCGGGACAGGGGCTCACCCCTCCACTTT.

The chain employs TRBV29-1 and TRBJ2-3; 9 nucleotides match TRBD2. CDR3 size: 16 residues. V was clipped by 0 bases and J by 2 bases; unmatched bases: 6. The germline V gene encodes CDR1 SQVTM and CDR2 ANQGSEA. The CDR3 sequence is CSVEDPLAGPTDTQYF. The CDR3 coding sequence is TGCAGCGTTGAAGATCCCCTAGCGGGGCCCACAGATACGCAGTATTTT.

V is TRBV5-1 and J is TRBJ2-1; D call uncertain. Germline CDR1 is SGHRS and CDR2 is YFSETQ. The CDR3 runs 16 residues. V was cut by 0 bases and J by 4 bases, with 14 bases left in between. CDR3 sequence: CASSLATDPRYNEQFF. The DNA of the CDR3 is TGCGCCAGCAGCTTGGCCACAGATCCCCGGTACAATGAGCAGTTCTTC. The full variable domain, with the rest looked up from reference TRBV5-1 and TRBJ2-1, is KAGVTQTPRYLIKTRGQQVTLSCSPISGHRSVSWYQQTPGQGLQFLFEYFSETQRNKGNFPGRFSGRQFSNSRSEMNVSTLELGDSALYLCASSLATDPRYNEQFFGPGTRLTVL.

This clone has a single count. V usage is TRBV20-1 and J usage is TRBJ1-2; tentative D call: TRBD1 (6 bases). This CDR3 is built from 11 residues. The V gene lost 3 bases and the J gene lost 6 bases, with 8 bases spanning the gap. Germline V lookup: CDR1 DFQATT, CDR2 SNEGSKA (reference sequence). CDR3 DNA: TGCAGTGCTAGCAGGGGAGATGGCTACACCTTC. It is translated as CSASRGDGYTF.

V and J are TRBV18 and TRBJ1-2; 7 nucleotides agree with TRBD1. The germline gives CDR1 KGHSH, CDR2 LQKENI. CDR3 length: 14 amino acids. Trimming took 6 bases from V and 7 from J; bases not matched to a gene: 11. DNA of the CDR3: TGTGCCAGCTCCGACAGGGCGGCGGGGAGTGGCTACACCTTC. This gives the protein CASSDRAAGSGYTF.

The chain links TRBV7-6 to TRBJ2-1, with 12 bases that match TRBD2. Germline values: CDR1 SGHVS, CDR2 FNYEAQ. V lost 3 bases, J lost 4 bases, and 7 bases stayed unmatched. The CDR3 is 17 residues long. The CDR3 protein is CASSFTSLAGGYNEQFF. CDR3 in DNA: TGTGCCAGCAGCTTCACATCGCTAGCGGGAGGGTACAATGAGCAGTTCTTC.

The chain carries TRBV7-2 and TRBJ2-7; the match to TRBD1 covers 9 bases. The germline gives CDR1 SGHTA, CDR2 FQGNSA. V lost 1 base, J lost 5 bases, and 3 bases stayed unmatched. The CDR3 runs to 14 residues. The CDR3 spells CASSLGDRVNEQYF. In DNA form, the CDR3 reads TGTGCCAGCAGCTTAGGGGACAGGGTCAACGAGCAGTACTTC.

The gene calls are TRBV4-3 and TRBJ2-1; 9 bases fit TRBD2. Germline V gene lookup returns CDR1 LGHNA and CDR2 YSLEER. The CDR3 sequence is 16 residues long. V gave up 5 bases and J gave up 6 bases; unmatched junction bases: 11. CDR3 DNA: TGCGCCAGCAGCTCCCGCCGGGCGGGGGGGCTCAATGAGCAGTTCTTC. This gives the protein CASSSRRAGGLNEQFF.

This clone was seen a single time. This rearrangement joins TRBV28 to TRBJ2-6, with D maybe TRBD1 (7 bases). This CDR3 has 16 amino acids. CDR1 and CDR2 (germline): MDHEN, SYDVKM. V lost 6 bases and J lost 1, with 13 bases in between. The CDR3 loop is CASRLQGTSGANVLTF. CDR3 sequence (DNA): TGTGCCAGCAGACTACAGGGGACTTCTGGGGCCAACGTCCTGACTTTC.

Notes on this clone: Relative to the germline gene, one junction end is altered; a read error may explain this. This sequence joins TRBV7-9 and TRBJ2-7; TRBD2 aligns across 7 bases. Germline V gene lookup returns CDR1 SEHNR and CDR2 FQNEAQ (reference sequence). The CDR3 loop spans 14 amino acids. CDR3 DNA: TGTTCCAGCAGCTTGGGGGGGAGCTCCTACGAGCAGTACTTC. Protein: CSSSLGGSSYEQYF.